The rows below give T cell receptor beta chains drawn from one sample of a study of OX40 agonist ivuxolimab in advanced cancers. The table came from immunoSEQ multiplex PCR; TCRdb's copy has only in-frame clones and leaves some out. The data contain 71,000 or so clones, 70% to 90% of them singletons. This sample comprised CD4+ or CD8+ T cells sorted from blood, obtained in a trial of the OX40 agonist ivuxolimab. These receptors were collected from an adult with an advanced solid tumor such as melanoma, head and neck, liver or kidney cancer. Each CDR3 is given with its conserved first and last residue. Fields, in order: D gene, V gene, J gene, CDR3 protein. D genes are given only for firm matches.

.	TRBV2	TRBJ2-7	CASSELGYEQYF
.	TRBV14	TRBJ2-3	CASRLTPTDTQYF
.	TRBV7-7	TRBJ2-1	CASSPGSYNEQFF
.	TRBV28	TRBJ2-7	CASRNGPSSDEQYF
.	TRBV18	TRBJ1-2	CASSPGRETDGYTF
.	TRBV5-4	TRBJ1-2	CASSLVGQGYGYTF
.	TRBV7-2	TRBJ2-7	CASSFRSSGLEQYF
.	TRBV4-2	TRBJ2-3	CASSQGSGRGGTDTQYF
.	TRBV28	TRBJ2-5	CASSLVGPQETQYF
.	TRBV7-2	TRBJ1-5	CASSLMGEPQHF
.	TRBV4-3	TRBJ2-5	CASSQDRSPQETQYF
TRBD1	TRBV4-2	TRBJ1-4	CASSQDPGTGKKLFF
.	TRBV19	TRBJ2-1	CASGGYNEQFF